These 10 T cell receptor beta chains came from one sample sequenced in a study of T cells in Graves' hyperthyroidism and ophthalmopathy. RNA transcripts were the template for amplifying TCR beta CDR3 regions. HTBI primers were the set used in a first-round RT-PCR of the TCR CDR3. TCRdb independently ran MiXCR on the multiplex PCR reads; one entry per CDR3 protein. The sample has some 370,000 distinct CDR3 sequences, roughly 15% seen once. Source material: blood. These receptors all stem from a woman between 25 and 40 years old with Graves' hyperthyroidism that later progressed to Graves' ophthalmopathy.

This clonotype appeared a few times. CDR3 amino acids: CASSLEGGSTDTQYF. CDR3 nucleotide sequence: TGCGCCAGCAGCTTGGAAGGGGGAAGCACAGATACGCAGTATTTT. V usage is TRBV5-1 and J usage is TRBJ2-3, with D perhaps matching TRBD1 (6 bases). Germline CDR1 is SGHRS and CDR2 is YFSETQ. V dropped 0 bases and J dropped 0 bases, with 8 bases sitting between them. The CDR3 consists of 15 residues.

The chain carries TRBV5-1 and TRBJ1-5; no reliable D call. V lost 4 bases, J lost 4 bases, and 9 bases lay in between. In germline, CDR1 is SGHRS, CDR2 YFSETQ. This CDR3 spans 13 amino acids. DNA for the CDR3: TGCGCCAGCAGCCCGGGTCCGAATCAGCCCCAGCATTTT. It translates to CASSPGPNQPQHF. Full variable domain (outside the CDR3, taken from reference TRBV5-1 and TRBJ1-5): KAGVTQTPRYLIKTRGQQVTLSCSPISGHRSVSWYQQTPGQGLQFLFEYFSETQRNKGNFPGRFSGRQFSNSRSEMNVSTLELGDSALYLCASSPGPNQPQHFGDGTRLSIL.

This clonotype was counted at least ten times. This sequence joins TRBV2 and TRBJ1-4; D may be TRBD1 (5 bases). The V end lost 5 bases, the J end lost 5 bases, and 12 bases lay between the germline ends. Germline V gene data show CDR1 as SNHLY and CDR2 as FYNNEI. The CDR3 is 14 amino acids. The CDR3 DNA sequence: TGTGCCAGCAGTTACGACAGACTGAATGAAAAACTGTTTTTT. It translates to CASSYDRLNEKLFF.

This clonotype showed up just a few times. The chain links TRBV6-2 or TRBV6-3 to TRBJ2-1; D remains unclear. Germline lookup yields CDR1 MNHEY and CDR2 SVGEGT. Deletions cut 1 base from V and 8 bases from J, with 3 bases between. This CDR3 comprises 11 residues. CDR3: CASSYLDEQFF. The CDR3 region has the DNA TGTGCCAGCAGTTACTTGGATGAGCAGTTCTTC.

This clonotype was seen repeatedly, ten times or more. V usage is TRBV12-3 or TRBV12-4 and J usage is TRBJ2-7, with D possibly being TRBD2 (5 bases). Trimming took 1 base from V and 9 from J, leaving 7 bases between them. This CDR3 comprises 11 residues. The CDR3: CASSLGAGQYF. In nucleotides, the CDR3 is TGTGCCAGCAGTTTAGGTGCGGGGCAGTACTTC.

This clonotype was seen many times. The V call is TRBV4-1, the J call TRBJ1-2, with D possibly matching TRBD1 (5 bases). Looked up from germline, CDR1 is MGHRA and CDR2 is YSYEKL. This CDR3 is built from 14 residues. V gave up 2 bases and J gave up 8 bases, with 15 bases separating them. The CDR3 region is CASSQPGTLGGYTF. The CDR3 bases are TGCGCCAGCAGCCAACCTGGGACCCTTGGAGGCTACACCTTC.

This clonotype was seen only a few times. The rearrangement joins TRBV6-1 to TRBJ2-3; D gene unclear. This CDR3 contains 15 residues. Trimming removed 6 bases from V and 1 base from J, with 14 bases in between. CDR1 is MNHNS, CDR2 SASEGT, per germline. The CDR3 region is CASSGDLYGTDTQYF. The CDR3 region has the DNA TGTGCCAGCAGCGGAGACCTCTACGGCACAGATACGCAGTATTTT.

In its sample, this clonotype was seen many times. This chain links TRBV10-2 with TRBJ2-2, with D unclear. The V and J ends lost 4 bases and 4 bases respectively, with 4 bases between them. The CDR3 consists of 12 residues. CDR1 is WSHSY and CDR2 is SAAADI in the germline V gene. This chain's CDR3 is CASSGSTGELFF. The CDR3 DNA reads as TGCGCCAGCAGTGGGTCCACCGGGGAGCTGTTTTTT.

In the case of this clonotype: Likely a read error: the CDR3 ends without its conserved phenylalanine or tryptophan. The chain carries TRBV30 and TRBJ2-7; D possibly corresponds to TRBD1 (6 bases). Deletions cut 2 bases from V and 4 bases from J, with 15 bases between. The CDR3 consists of 14 residues. Germline V CDR1 and CDR2: GTSNPN, SVGIG (reference sequence). The CDR3 DNA reads TGTGCCTGGAGTACCGGGACACGTGTTTACGAGCAGTACCTC. It translates to CAWSTGTRVYEQYL.

Ten or more counts support this clonotype. The chain combines TRBV12-3 or TRBV12-4 with TRBJ2-7, with TRBD2 matching 7 bases. V lost 7 bases, J lost 0 bases, and 9 bases stayed unmatched. This CDR3 region has 15 residues. This CDR3 reads CASNGGRGSSYEQYF. CDR3 nucleotides: TGTGCCAGCAATGGAGGGAGGGGAAGCTCCTACGAGCAGTACTTC.